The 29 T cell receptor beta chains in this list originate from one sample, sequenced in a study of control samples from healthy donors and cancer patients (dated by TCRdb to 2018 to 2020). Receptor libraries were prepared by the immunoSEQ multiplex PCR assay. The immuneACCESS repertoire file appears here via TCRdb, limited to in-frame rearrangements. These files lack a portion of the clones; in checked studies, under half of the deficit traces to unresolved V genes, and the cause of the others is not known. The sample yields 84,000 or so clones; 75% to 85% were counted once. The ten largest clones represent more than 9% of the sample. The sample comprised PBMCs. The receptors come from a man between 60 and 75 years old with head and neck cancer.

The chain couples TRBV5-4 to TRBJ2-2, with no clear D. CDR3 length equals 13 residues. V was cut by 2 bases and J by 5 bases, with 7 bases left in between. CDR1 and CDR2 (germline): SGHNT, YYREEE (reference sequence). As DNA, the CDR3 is TGTGCCAGCAGCTTACCCCTTACCGGGGAGCTGTTTTTT. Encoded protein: CASSLPLTGELFF.

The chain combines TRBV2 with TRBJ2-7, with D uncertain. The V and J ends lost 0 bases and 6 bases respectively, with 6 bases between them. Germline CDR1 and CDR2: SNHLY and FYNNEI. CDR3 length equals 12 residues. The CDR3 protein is CASSEANGEQYF. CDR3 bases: TGTGCCAGCAGTGAAGCTAATGGCGAGCAGTACTTC.

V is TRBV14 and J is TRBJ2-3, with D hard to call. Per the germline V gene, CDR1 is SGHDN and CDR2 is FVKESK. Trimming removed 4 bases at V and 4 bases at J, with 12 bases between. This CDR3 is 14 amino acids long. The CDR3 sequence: CASSRMTFADTQYF. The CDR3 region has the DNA TGTGCCAGCAGCCGAATGACGTTCGCAGATACGCAGTATTTT.

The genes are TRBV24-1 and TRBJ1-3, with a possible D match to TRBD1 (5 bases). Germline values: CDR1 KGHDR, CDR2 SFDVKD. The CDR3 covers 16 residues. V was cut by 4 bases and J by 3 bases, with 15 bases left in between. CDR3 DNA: TGTGCCACCAGTGAGCCGACAGCTCCGATTGGAAACACCATATATTTT. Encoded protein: CATSEPTAPIGNTIYF.

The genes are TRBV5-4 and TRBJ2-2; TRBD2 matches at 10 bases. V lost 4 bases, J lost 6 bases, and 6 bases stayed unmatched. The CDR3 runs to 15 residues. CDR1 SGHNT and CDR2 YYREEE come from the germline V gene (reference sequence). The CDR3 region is CASSPSGSSAGELFF. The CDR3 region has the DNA TGTGCCAGCAGCCCTAGCGGGAGCAGCGCCGGGGAGCTGTTTTTT. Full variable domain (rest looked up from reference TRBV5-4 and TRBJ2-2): ETGVTQSPTHLIKTRGQQVTLRCSSQSGHNTVSWYQQALGQGPQFIFQYYREEENGRGNFPPRFSGLQFPNYSSELNVNALELDDSALYLCASSPSGSSAGELFFGEGSRLTVL.

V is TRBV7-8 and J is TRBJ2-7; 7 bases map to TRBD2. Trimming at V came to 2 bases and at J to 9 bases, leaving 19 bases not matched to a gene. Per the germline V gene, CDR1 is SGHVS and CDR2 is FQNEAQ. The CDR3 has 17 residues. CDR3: CASSLPASGRSIHRQYF. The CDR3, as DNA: TGTGCCAGCAGCTTACCAGCTAGCGGAAGGTCGATACATAGGCAGTACTTC.

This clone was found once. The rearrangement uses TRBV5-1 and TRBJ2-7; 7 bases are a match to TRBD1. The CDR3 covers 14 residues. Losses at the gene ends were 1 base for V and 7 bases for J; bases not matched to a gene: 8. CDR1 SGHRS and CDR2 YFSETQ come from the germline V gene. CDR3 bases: TGCGCCAGCAGCTTGCAACAGGGGTCAGGGGAGCAGTACTTC. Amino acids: CASSLQQGSGEQYF.

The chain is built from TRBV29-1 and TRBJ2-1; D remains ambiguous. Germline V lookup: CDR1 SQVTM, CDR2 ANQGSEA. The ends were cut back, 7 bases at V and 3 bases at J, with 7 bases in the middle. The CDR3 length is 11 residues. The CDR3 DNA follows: TGCAGCGCCGATAACTACAATGAGCAGTTCTTC. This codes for CSADNYNEQFF.

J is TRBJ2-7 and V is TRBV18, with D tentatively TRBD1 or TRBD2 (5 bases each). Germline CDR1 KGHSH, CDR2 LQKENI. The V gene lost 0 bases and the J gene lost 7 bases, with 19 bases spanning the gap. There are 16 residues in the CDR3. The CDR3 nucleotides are TGTGCCAGCTCACCACCGTGGTCATCAGGGAAGCGGGAGCAGTACTTC. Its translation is CASSPPWSSGKREQYF. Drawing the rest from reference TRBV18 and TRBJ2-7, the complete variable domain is NAGVMQNPRHLVRRRGQEARLRCSPMKGHSHVYWYRQLPEEGLKFMVYLQKENIIDESGMPKERFSAEFPKEGPSILRIQQVVRGDSAAYFCASSPPWSSGKREQYFGPGTRLTVT.

CDR3 residues: CASTKWGSYEQYF. CDR3 bases: TGTGCCAGCACCAAGTGGGGCTCCTACGAGCAGTACTTC. V is TRBV11-2 and J is TRBJ2-7; D gene uncertain. Germline V lookup: CDR1 SGHAT, CDR2 FQNNGV. Trimming took off 7 bases at V and 0 bases at J, with 10 bases between the two ends. CDR3 length equals 13 residues. Using reference TRBV11-2 and TRBJ2-7 for the parts outside the CDR3, the full variable domain is EAGVAQSPRYKIIEKRQSVAFWCNPISGHATLYWYQQILGQGPKLLIQFQNNGVVDDSQLPKDRFSAERLKGVDSTLKIQPAKLEDSAVYLCASTKWGSYEQYFGPGTRLTVT.

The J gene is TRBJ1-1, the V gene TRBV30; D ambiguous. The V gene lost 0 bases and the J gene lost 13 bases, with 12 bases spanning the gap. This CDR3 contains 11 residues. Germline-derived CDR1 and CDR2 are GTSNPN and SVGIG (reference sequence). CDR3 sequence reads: CAWSVPGAYFF. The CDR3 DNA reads TGTGCCTGGAGTGTACCTGGAGCGTATTTCTTT.

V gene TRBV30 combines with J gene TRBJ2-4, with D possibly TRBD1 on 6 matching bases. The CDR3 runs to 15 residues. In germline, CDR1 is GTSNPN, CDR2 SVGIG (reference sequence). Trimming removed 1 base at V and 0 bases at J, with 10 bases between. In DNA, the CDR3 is TGTGCCTGGAGTGGGACAGAGGTAGCCAAAAACATTCAGTACTTC. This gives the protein CAWSGTEVAKNIQYF.

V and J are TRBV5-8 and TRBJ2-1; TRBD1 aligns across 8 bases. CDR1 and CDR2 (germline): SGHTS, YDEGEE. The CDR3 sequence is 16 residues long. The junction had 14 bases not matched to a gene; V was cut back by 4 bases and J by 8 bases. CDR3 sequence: CASSVGTGGGVDEQFF. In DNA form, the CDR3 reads TGTGCCAGCAGCGTCGGGACAGGTGGAGGTGTGGATGAGCAGTTCTTC.

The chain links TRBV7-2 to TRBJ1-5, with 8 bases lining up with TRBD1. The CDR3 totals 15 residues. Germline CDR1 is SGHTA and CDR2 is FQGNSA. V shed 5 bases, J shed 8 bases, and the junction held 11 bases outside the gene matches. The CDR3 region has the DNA TGTGCCAGCAGCCCAGGACAGGGACGCCAGGAGCCCCAGCATTTT. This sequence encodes CASSPGQGRQEPQHF.

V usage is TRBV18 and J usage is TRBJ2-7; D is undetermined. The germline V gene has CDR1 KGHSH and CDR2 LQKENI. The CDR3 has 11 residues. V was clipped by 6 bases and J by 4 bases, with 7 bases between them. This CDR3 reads CASSTAYEQYF. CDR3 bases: TGTGCCAGCTCCACGGCTTACGAGCAGTACTTC.

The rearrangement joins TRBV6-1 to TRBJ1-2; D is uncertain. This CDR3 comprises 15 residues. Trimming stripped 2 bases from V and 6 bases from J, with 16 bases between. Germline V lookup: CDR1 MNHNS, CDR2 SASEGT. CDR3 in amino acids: CASSELASRRNGYTF. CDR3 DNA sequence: TGTGCCAGCAGTGAACTTGCGTCAAGAAGAAATGGCTACACCTTC.

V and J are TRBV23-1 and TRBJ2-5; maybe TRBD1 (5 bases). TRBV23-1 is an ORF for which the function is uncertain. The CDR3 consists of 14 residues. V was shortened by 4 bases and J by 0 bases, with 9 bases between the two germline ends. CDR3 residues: CASSRGQDQETQYF. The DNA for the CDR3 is TGCGCCAGCAGTCGAGGACAAGACCAAGAGACCCAGTACTTC.

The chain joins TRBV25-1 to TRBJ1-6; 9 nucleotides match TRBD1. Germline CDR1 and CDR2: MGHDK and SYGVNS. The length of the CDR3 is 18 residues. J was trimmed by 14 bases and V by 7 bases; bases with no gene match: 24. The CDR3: CASTEGFFGTGPPQTLHF. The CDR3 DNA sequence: TGTGCCAGCACCGAAGGTTTTTTTGGGACAGGGCCCCCTCAGACCCTCCACTTT.

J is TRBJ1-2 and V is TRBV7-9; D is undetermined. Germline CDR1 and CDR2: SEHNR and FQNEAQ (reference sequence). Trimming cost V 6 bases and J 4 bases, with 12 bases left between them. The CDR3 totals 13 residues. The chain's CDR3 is CASSLNGPYGYTF. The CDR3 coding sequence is TGTGCCAGCAGTCTTAACGGACCCTATGGCTACACCTTC.

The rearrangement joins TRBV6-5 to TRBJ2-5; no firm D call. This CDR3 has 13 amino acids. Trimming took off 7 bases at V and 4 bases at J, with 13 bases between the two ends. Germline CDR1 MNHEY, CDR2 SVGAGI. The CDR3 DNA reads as TGTGCCAGCATTCGGGCCATGAGAGAGACCCAGTACTTC. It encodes CASIRAMRETQYF.

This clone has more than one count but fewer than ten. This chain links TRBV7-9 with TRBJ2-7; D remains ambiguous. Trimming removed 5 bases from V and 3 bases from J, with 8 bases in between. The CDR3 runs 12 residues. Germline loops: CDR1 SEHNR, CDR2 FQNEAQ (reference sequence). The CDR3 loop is CASSTDGYEQYF. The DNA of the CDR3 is TGTGCCAGCAGCACGGACGGCTACGAGCAGTACTTC.

The CDR3 nucleotides are TGCGCCAGCAGCCCAGGGACTAGCGGGGTCTCCTACGAGCAGTACTTC. It yields the protein CASSPGTSGVSYEQYF. The V gene is TRBV5-1, the J gene TRBJ2-7; TRBD2 matches at 13 bases. The trim removed 4 bases at V and 0 bases at J, leaving 4 bases unmatched. Germline V gives CDR1 SGHRS, CDR2 YFSETQ. The CDR3 sequence is 16 residues long.

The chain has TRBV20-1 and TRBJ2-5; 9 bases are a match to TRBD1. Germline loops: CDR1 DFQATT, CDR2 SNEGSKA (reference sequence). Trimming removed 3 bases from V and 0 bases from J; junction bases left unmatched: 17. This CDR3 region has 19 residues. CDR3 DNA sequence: TGCAGTGCTAGTGACCTTACAGGGGGCGAGGGGGACTACCAAGAGACCCAGTACTTC. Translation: CSASDLTGGEGDYQETQYF.

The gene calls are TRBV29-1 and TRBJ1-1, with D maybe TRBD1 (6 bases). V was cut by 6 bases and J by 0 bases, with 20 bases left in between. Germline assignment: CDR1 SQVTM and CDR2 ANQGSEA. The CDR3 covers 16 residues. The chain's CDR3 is CSVWGSGGLMNTEAFF. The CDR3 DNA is TGCAGCGTGTGGGGTTCTGGGGGGCTCATGAACACTGAAGCTTTCTTT.

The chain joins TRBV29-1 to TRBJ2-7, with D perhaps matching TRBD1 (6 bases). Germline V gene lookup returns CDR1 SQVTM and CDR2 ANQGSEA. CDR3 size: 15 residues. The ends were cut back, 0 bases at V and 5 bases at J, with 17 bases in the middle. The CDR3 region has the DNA TGCAGCGTTGAAGATAGGGACAATCTAATGCACGAGCAGTACTTC. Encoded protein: CSVEDRDNLMHEQYF.

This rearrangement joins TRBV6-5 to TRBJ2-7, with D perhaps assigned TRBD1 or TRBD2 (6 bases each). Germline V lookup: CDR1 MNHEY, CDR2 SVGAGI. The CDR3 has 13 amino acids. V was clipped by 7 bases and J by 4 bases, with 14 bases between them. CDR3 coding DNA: TGTGCCAGCATAGTGCAGGGGAGGTACGAGCAGTACTTC. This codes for CASIVQGRYEQYF.

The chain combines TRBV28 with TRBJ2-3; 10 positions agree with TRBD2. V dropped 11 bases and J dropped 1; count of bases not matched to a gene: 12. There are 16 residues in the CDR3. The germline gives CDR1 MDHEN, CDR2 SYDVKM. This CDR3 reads CAGSGGSGRGTDTQYF. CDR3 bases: TGTGCCGGCTCGGGAGGGAGCGGGAGGGGCACAGATACGCAGTATTTT.

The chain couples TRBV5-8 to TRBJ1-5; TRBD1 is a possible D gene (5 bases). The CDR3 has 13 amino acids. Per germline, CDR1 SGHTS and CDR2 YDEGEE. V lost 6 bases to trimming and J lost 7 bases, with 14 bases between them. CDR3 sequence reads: CASIDSSYQPQHF. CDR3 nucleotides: TGTGCCAGCATCGACAGCTCTTACCAGCCCCAGCATTTT.

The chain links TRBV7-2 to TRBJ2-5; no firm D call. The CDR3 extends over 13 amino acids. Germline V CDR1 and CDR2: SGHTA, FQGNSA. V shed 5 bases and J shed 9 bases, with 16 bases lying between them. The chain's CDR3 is CASSARRTRAQYF. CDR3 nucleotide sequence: TGTGCCAGCAGCGCTAGGCGCACTCGGGCCCAGTACTTC.